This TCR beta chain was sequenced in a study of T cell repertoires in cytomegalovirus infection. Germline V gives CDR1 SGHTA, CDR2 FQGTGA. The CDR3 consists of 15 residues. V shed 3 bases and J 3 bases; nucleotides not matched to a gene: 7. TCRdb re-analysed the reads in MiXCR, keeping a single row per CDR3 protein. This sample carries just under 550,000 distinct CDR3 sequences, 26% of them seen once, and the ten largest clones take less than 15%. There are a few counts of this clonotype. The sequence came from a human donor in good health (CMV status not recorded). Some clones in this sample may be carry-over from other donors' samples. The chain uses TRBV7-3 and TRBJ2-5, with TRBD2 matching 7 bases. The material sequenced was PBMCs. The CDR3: CASSFPSGREETQYF. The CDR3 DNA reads TGTGCCAGCAGCTTTCCTAGCGGTCGGGAAGAGACCCAGTACTTC.